Below, one TCR beta chain is given with its context. The antigen is not known. This sample is part of a study of human T cells and chemical hapten exposure. Looking at the study overall: TCR yields per sample varied, mainly owing to small pooled library volume differences. Findings and caveats of the study: With regard to DPC sensitization, TCRs above 1 in 1000 frequency did not change.

Documented time point: healthy volunteer bleed at 6 weeks. Sequencing started from total RNA isolated from unfractionated whole blood. From the RACE reads, TCRdb called clonotypes with MiXCR, one entry per CDR3 protein. There are about 79,000 distinct CDR3 sequences in the sample; roughly 8.7% occur only once, and 1.5% to 1.7% lies in the top ten. Material: whole blood. The receptor was derived from a male donor in good health. Some clones in this sample may be carry-over from other donors' samples.

CDR3 loop: CASSLTSGGAVAYNEQFF. The CDR3, as DNA: TGTGCCAGCAGTCTCACTAGCGGGGGGGCCGTCGCCTACAATGAGCAGTTCTTC. V gene TRBV12-3 or TRBV12-4 combines with J gene TRBJ2-1; 13 bases match TRBD2. V trimming: 5 bases; J trimming: 2 bases; junction bases outside the gene matches: 9. The CDR3 spans 18 residues.